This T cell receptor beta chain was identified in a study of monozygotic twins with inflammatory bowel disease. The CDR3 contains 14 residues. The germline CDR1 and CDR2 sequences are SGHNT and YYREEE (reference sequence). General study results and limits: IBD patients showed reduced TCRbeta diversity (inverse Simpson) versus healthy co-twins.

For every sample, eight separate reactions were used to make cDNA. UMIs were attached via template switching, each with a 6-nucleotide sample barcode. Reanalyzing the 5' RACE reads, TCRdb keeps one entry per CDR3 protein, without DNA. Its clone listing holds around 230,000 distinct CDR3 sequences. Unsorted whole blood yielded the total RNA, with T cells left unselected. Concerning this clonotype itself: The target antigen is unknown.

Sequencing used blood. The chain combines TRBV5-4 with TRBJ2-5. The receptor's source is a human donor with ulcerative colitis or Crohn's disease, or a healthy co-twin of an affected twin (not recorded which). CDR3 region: CASNKDTSRETQYF.